These 15 T cell receptor beta chains share one sample of origin, sequenced in a study of control samples from healthy donors and cancer patients. The data were produced by immunoSEQ multiplex PCR, yet TCRdb's version contains in-frame clones alone and is incomplete. The sample contains over 90,000 clones, about 89% of which appear only once. Sample: PBMCs. Receptors were obtained from a man aged 55 to 70 with lung cancer.

The chain is built from TRBV20-1 and TRBJ1-2; D is unclear. V was cut by 3 bases and J by 0 bases, with 11 bases left in between. Germline values: CDR1 DFQATT, CDR2 SNEGSKA (reference sequence). CDR3 size: 14 residues. In DNA form, the CDR3 reads TGCAGTGCTAGTAGGACGCTCCCTAACTATGGCTACACCTTC. Translating gives CSASRTLPNYGYTF.

The chain has TRBV5-1 and TRBJ2-5; 10 nucleotides align to TRBD2. CDR1 SGHRS and CDR2 YFSETQ come from the germline V gene. V shed 4 bases, J shed 6 bases, and the junction held 12 bases outside the gene matches. The CDR3 extends over 16 amino acids. In DNA form, the CDR3 reads TGCGCCAGCAGCGGAGTTAGCGGGGGGATCGGAAAGACCCAGTACTTC. Translated, it gives CASSGVSGGIGKTQYF.

This clone was recorded a few times. The chain carries TRBV11-3 and TRBJ2-1, with 9 bases fitting TRBD1. CDR3 size: 15 residues. CDR1 and CDR2 from the germline V gene are SGHNT and YENEEA. V trimming: 5 bases; J trimming: 3 bases; junction bases outside the gene matches: 5. This CDR3 reads CASSATGGFYNEQFF. In nucleotides, the CDR3 is TGTGCCAGCAGCGCAACAGGGGGCTTCTACAATGAGCAGTTCTTC.

The chain has TRBV6-5 and TRBJ2-2; 7 bases match TRBD1. The CDR3 runs 14 residues. J gave up 2 bases and V 7 bases, and 4 bases lay outside the gene matches. The germline V gene encodes CDR1 MNHEY and CDR2 SVGAGI. CDR3 bases: TGTGCCAGCATAGGACAGGCCAACACCGGGGAGCTGTTTTTT. This encodes CASIGQANTGELFF.

The chain recombines TRBV29-1 with TRBJ2-5, with D unresolved. The CDR3 is 14 amino acids. The ends were cut back, 3 bases at V and 1 base at J, with 12 bases in the middle. CDR1 SQVTM and CDR2 ANQGSEA come from the germline V gene. The CDR3 DNA follows: TGCAGCGTTGACAGGCGGATTGGCCAAGAGACCCAGTACTTC. This sequence encodes CSVDRRIGQETQYF.

This clone showed up just once. This chain connects TRBV2 to TRBJ2-7; D uncertain. This CDR3 region has 12 residues. V lost 5 bases to trimming and J lost 0 bases, with 5 bases between them. Germline CDR1 reads SNHLY; CDR2 reads FYNNEI. The CDR3 nucleotides are TGTGCCAGCAGTCAGAACTCCTACGAGCAGTACTTC. It encodes CASSQNSYEQYF.

V is TRBV2 and J is TRBJ1-2; 9 bases map to TRBD1. Per the germline V gene, CDR1 is SNHLY and CDR2 is FYNNEI. V trimming: 1 base; J trimming: 7 bases; junction bases outside the gene matches: 4. The CDR3 runs to 14 residues. CDR3 coding DNA: TGTGCCAGCAGTGAAGACAGGGGGCAAAGTGGCTACACCTTC. This translates into CASSEDRGQSGYTF.

This clone came up once. The CDR3 loop is CASSLGQGSNQPQHF. The CDR3 nucleotides read TGCGCCAGCAGCTTGGGACAAGGCTCAAATCAGCCCCAGCATTTT. The genes are TRBV5-1 and TRBJ1-5; D gene uncertain. The CDR3 runs 15 residues. In germline, CDR1 is SGHRS, CDR2 YFSETQ. V was cut by 0 bases and J by 4 bases, with 11 bases left in between. Full variable domain (outside the CDR3, taken from reference TRBV5-1 and TRBJ1-5): KAGVTQTPRYLIKTRGQQVTLSCSPISGHRSVSWYQQTPGQGLQFLFEYFSETQRNKGNFPGRFSGRQFSNSRSEMNVSTLELGDSALYLCASSLGQGSNQPQHFGDGTRLSIL.

V and J are TRBV3-1 (or the pseudogene TRBV3-2) and TRBJ2-1; D possibly corresponds to TRBD2 (5 bases). The V gene lost 5 bases and the J gene lost 1 base, with 12 bases spanning the gap. The CDR3 runs to 15 residues. Germline V gene lookup returns CDR1 LGHDT and CDR2 YNNKEL (reference sequence). This CDR3 reads CASSSSRDSYNEQFF. The CDR3 DNA follows: TGTGCCAGCAGCTCGTCGAGGGATTCCTACAATGAGCAGTTCTTC.

V usage is TRBV7-9 and J usage is TRBJ1-6; D gene uncertain. The V gene lost 4 bases and the J gene lost 11 bases, with 12 bases spanning the gap. Germline V gene lookup returns CDR1 SEHNR and CDR2 FQNEAQ (reference sequence). The CDR3 sequence is 13 residues long. The chain's CDR3 is CASSSAGGTPLHF. As DNA, the CDR3 is TGTGCCAGCAGCTCCGCGGGAGGGACACCCCTCCACTTT.

The CDR3 here is CASSLGPWTGSTEAFF. In DNA, the CDR3 is TGTGCCAGCAGCTTGGGACCTTGGACAGGTAGCACTGAAGCTTTCTTT. The rearrangement joins TRBV5-6 to TRBJ1-1; TRBD1 agrees at 7 bases. The CDR3 contains 16 residues. CDR1 is SGHDT, CDR2 YYEEEE, per germline. Trimming took 0 bases from V and 4 from J; bases not matched to a gene: 9. Filled out from reference TRBV5-6 and TRBJ1-1, the complete variable domain reads DAGVTQSPTHLIKTRGQQVTLRCSPKSGHDTVSWYQQALGQGPQFIFQYYEEEERQRGNFPDRFSGHQFPNYSSELNVNALLLGDSALYLCASSLGPWTGSTEAFFGQGTRLTVV.

J is TRBJ2-6 and V is TRBV12-3 or TRBV12-4; D gene uncertain. CDR3 length: 12 amino acids. Trimming pared 7 bases from V and 3 bases from J, leaving 4 bases between. CDR3 in amino acids: CASTRGANVLTF. CDR3 in DNA: TGTGCCAGCACACGTGGGGCCAACGTCCTGACTTTC.

The chain employs TRBV2 and TRBJ1-5; 8 bases match TRBD1. The trim removed 2 bases at V and 16 bases at J, leaving 10 bases unmatched. This CDR3 contains 13 residues. CDR1 and CDR2 from the germline V gene are SNHLY and FYNNEI. The CDR3 nucleotides are TGTGCCAGCAGTGAAACGGACAGGGTCCCCTACCATTTT. Its translation is CASSETDRVPYHF.

V is TRBV9 and J is TRBJ1-1; D is uncertain. The CDR3 loop spans 15 amino acids. V was pared by 0 bases and J by 1 base, with 10 bases between. CDR1 and CDR2 from the germline V gene are SGDLS and YYNGEE. CDR3 bases: TGTGCCAGCAGCGTAGGGGATCTAGGGAACACTGAAGCTTTCTTT. It yields the protein CASSVGDLGNTEAFF.

V is TRBV4-1 and J is TRBJ2-3; D remains ambiguous. The V and J ends lost 2 bases and 3 bases respectively, with 6 bases between them. In germline, CDR1 is MGHRA, CDR2 YSYEKL. CDR3 length equals 13 residues. CDR3: CASSQRETDTQYF. CDR3 DNA: TGCGCCAGCAGCCAAAGGGAAACAGATACGCAGTATTTT.